Described below is a single TCR beta chain sequence and its context. This sample stems from a study of spatial heterogeneity in lung cancer. Overall study: More beta-chain than alpha-chain sequences were consistently detected.

V was shortened by 3 bases and J by 6 bases, with 7 bases between the two germline ends. From germline, CDR1 is SGHRS and CDR2 YFSETQ. The CDR3 sequence is 12 residues long. Sample time point: sample taken at primary tumor resection. Whole RNA, isolated from tumor, nontumor lung or frozen PBMC, was sequenced without prior sorting. Via MiXCR, TCRdb re-called the 5' RACE reads, giving one row per CDR3 protein. The table shows about 75,000 distinct CDR3 sequences, with roughly 15% occurring only once. This chain links TRBV5-1 with TRBJ2-1; the D gene is possibly TRBD1 (6 bases). This TCR derives from a male donor with early-stage non-small cell lung cancer. The starting material was PBMCs, obtained at surgery. CDR3 protein: CASSSQGNEQFF. The CDR3 nucleotides read TGCGCCAGCAGCTCACAGGGCAATGAGCAGTTCTTC. Supplemented by reference TRBV5-1 and TRBJ2-1, the full variable domain reads KAGVTQTPRYLIKTRGQQVTLSCSPISGHRSVSWYQQTPGQGLQFLFEYFSETQRNKGNFPGRFSGRQFSNSRSEMNVSTLELGDSALYLCASSSQGNEQFFGPGTRLTVL.